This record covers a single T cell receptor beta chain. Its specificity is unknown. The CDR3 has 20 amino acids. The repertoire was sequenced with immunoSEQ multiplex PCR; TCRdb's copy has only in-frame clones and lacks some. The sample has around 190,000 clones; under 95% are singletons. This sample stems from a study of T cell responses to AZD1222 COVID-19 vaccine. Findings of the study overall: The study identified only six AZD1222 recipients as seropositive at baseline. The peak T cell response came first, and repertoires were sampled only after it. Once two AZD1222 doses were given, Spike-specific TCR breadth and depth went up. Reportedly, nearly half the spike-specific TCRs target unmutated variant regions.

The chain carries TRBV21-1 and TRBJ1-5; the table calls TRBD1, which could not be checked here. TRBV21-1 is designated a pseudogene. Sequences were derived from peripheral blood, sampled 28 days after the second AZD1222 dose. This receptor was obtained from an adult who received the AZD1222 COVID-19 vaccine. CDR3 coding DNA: TGTGCCAGCAGCTGTGGACCCGGGACAGGGAGGATGAGGGGTATTCAGCCCCAGCATTTT. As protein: CASSCGPGTGRMRGIQPQHF.